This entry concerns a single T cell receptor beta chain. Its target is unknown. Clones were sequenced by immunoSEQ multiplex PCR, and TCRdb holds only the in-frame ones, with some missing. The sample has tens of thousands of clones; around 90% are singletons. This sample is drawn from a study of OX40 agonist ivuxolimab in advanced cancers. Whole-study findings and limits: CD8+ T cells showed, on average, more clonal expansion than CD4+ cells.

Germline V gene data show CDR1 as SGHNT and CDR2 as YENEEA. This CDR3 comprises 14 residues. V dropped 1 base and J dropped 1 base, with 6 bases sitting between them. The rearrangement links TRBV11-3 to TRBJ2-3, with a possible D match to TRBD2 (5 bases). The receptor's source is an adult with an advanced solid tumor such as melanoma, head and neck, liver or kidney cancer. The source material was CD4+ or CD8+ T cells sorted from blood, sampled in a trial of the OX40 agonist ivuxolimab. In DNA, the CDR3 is TGTGCCAGCAGCTTAGCAGCGGGCACAGATACGCAGTATTTT. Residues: CASSLAAGTDTQYF. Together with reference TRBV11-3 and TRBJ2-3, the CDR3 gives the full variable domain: EAGVVQSPRYKIIEKKQPVAFWCNPISGHNTLYWYLQNLGQGPELLIRYENEEAVDDSQLPKDRFSAERLKGVDSTLKIQPAELGDSAVYLCASSLAAGTDTQYFGPGTRLTVL.